A single sample gave rise to the 19 T cell receptor beta chains below, sequenced in a study of beta chain features in type 1 diabetes. General study points: The study found moderately but significantly shorter TCRB CDR3s in all four CD4+ subsets of Type 1 diabetes patients.

As every portion of the isolated RNA was reverse transcribed, the sequencing read expressed TCRB transcripts. The protocol was immunoSEQ multiplex PCR, while the TCRdb copy is restricted to in-frame clones and leaves out a portion. The repertoire consists of approximately 43,000 clones, with 60% to 75% occurring once and the leading ten covering under 2%. For these receptors, no antigen is known. Specimen: Tregs from blood. The receptors originated from a man aged 25 to 40 with type 1 diabetes. Some clones in this sample may be carry-over from other donors' samples.

This clone was detected only a few times. The V and J genes are TRBV6-1 and TRBJ2-4; 8 nucleotides match TRBD1. V was clipped by 6 bases and J by 8 bases; unmatched bases: 12. This CDR3 spans 15 amino acids. Germline V gene lookup returns CDR1 MNHNS and CDR2 SASEGT. CDR3 sequence (DNA): TGTGCCAGCAGCCAGACAGGGGCAGTGGGACACATTCAGTACTTC. Its translation is CASSQTGAVGHIQYF.

The genes are TRBV4-2 and TRBJ2-5; 10 positions agree with TRBD2. CDR1 and CDR2 from the germline V gene are LGHNA and YNFKEQ. The CDR3 extends over 17 amino acids. V shed 0 bases, J shed 5 bases, and the junction held 9 bases outside the gene matches. The CDR3 sequence is CASSQDKASGGRETQYF. CDR3 bases: TGTGCCAGCAGCCAAGATAAGGCTAGCGGGGGCAGGGAGACCCAGTACTTC.

The rearrangement joins TRBV29-1 to TRBJ1-1; TRBD1 aligns across 8 bases. After removal of 7 bases from V and 4 bases from J, the junction contained 8 bases not matched to a gene. Germline loops: CDR1 SQVTM, CDR2 ANQGSEA. There are 13 residues in the CDR3. The CDR3, as DNA: TGCAGCGGTGGACAGGGAGGAGTCACTGAAGCTTTCTTT. It yields the protein CSGGQGGVTEAFF.

The CDR3: CASSISGGAGRYNEQFF. The CDR3 DNA follows: TGTGCCAGCAGCATTAGCGGGGGGGCCGGGCGCTACAATGAGCAGTTCTTC. This chain uses TRBV7-2 with TRBJ2-1, with TRBD2 matching 11 bases. The germline gives CDR1 SGHTA, CDR2 FQGNSA. The J segment lost 3 bases and the V segment lost 5 bases, leaving 9 bases of the junction unmatched. The CDR3 contains 17 residues.

The chain has TRBV5-1 and TRBJ1-2; 7 positions match TRBD1. CDR1 SGHRS and CDR2 YFSETQ come from the germline V gene. Trimming cost V 4 bases and J 3 bases; bases outside gene matches: 3. This CDR3 is 13 amino acids long. CDR3 protein: CASSRDSHYGYTF. The CDR3 nucleotides read TGCGCCAGCAGCCGGGACAGTCACTATGGCTACACCTTC.

J is TRBJ2-7 and V is TRBV7-2; TRBD1 might be the D (6 bases). Germline V gene lookup returns CDR1 SGHTA and CDR2 FQGNSA. This CDR3 region has 15 residues. V gave up 5 bases and J gave up 6 bases, with 20 bases separating them. The CDR3 region is CASSPRPRGRGEQYF. The CDR3 DNA follows: TGTGCCAGCAGCCCAAGACCCAGGGGACGTGGCGAGCAGTACTTC. Based on the CDR3 plus reference TRBV7-2 and TRBJ2-7, the full variable domain is GAGVSQSPSNKVTEKGKDVELRCDPISGHTALYWYRQSLGQGLEFLIYFQGNSAPDKSGLPSDRFSAERTGGSVSTLTIQRTQQEDSAVYLCASSPRPRGRGEQYFGPGTRLTVT.

In its sample, this clone was seen a few times. The chain is built from TRBV6-9 and TRBJ1-5, with 10 bases lining up with TRBD1. The germline V gene encodes CDR1 MNHGY and CDR2 SVAAGI. The CDR3 is made up of 14 amino acids. J lost 6 bases, V lost 8 bases, and 7 bases had no gene match. The CDR3 nucleotides read TGTGCCAGCTTTGCGACAGGGGGCTTTCAGCCCCAGCATTTT. Residues: CASFATGGFQPQHF.

The sample holds a few counts of this clone. The V call is TRBV2, the J call TRBJ2-7, with 9 bases matching TRBD2. Germline-derived CDR1 and CDR2 are SNHLY and FYNNEI. Trimming took 2 bases from V and 0 from J; bases not matched to a gene: 11. There are 18 residues in the CDR3. The CDR3 coding sequence is TGTGCCAGCAGTGAAATCAGCCTAGCGGGGACCAGCTCCTACGAGCAGTACTTC. The encoded protein is CASSEISLAGTSSYEQYF.

This chain connects TRBV19 to TRBJ1-5, with 7 bases aligning to TRBD1. Germline V gene lookup returns CDR1 LNHDA and CDR2 SQIVND (reference sequence). The CDR3 runs to 16 residues. V lost 5 bases to trimming and J lost 0 bases; unmatched junction nucleotides: 7. The CDR3 bases are TGTGCCAGTAGTTGGGGGACAGAGCATAGCAATCAGCCCCAGCATTTT. Protein product: CASSWGTEHSNQPQHF.

The rearrangement uses TRBV5-1 and TRBJ1-2; D ambiguous. The V and J ends lost 0 bases and 4 bases respectively, with 7 bases between them. The CDR3 loop spans 13 amino acids. Per germline, CDR1 SGHRS and CDR2 YFSETQ. CDR3 residues: CASSLDGFYGYTF. In nucleotides, the CDR3 is TGCGCCAGCAGCTTGGACGGGTTCTATGGCTACACCTTC.

The chain has TRBV29-1 and TRBJ2-1; 7 nucleotides match TRBD1. This CDR3 is 12 amino acids long. The V and J ends lost 6 bases and 4 bases, in that order; junction bases with no gene match: 3. Germline CDR1 is SQVTM and CDR2 is ANQGSEA. CDR3 loop: CSVRDRYNEQFF. The DNA of the CDR3 is TGCAGCGTCCGGGACAGATACAATGAGCAGTTCTTC.

The chain couples TRBV4-3 to TRBJ2-3, with a tentative D call TRBD2 (5 bases). CDR1 is LGHNA, CDR2 YSLEER, per germline. CDR3 length: 15 amino acids. Deletions cut 0 bases from V and 2 bases from J, with 9 bases between. DNA of the CDR3: TGCGCCAGCAGCCAAGAGGCGGGTGTCACAGATACGCAGTATTTT. As protein: CASSQEAGVTDTQYF.

The rearrangement uses TRBV6-5 and TRBJ1-6; no clear D. V lost 2 bases, J lost 8 bases, and 7 bases lay in between. CDR1 MNHEY and CDR2 SVGAGI come from the germline V gene. CDR3 length: 13 residues. The CDR3 is CASSYGRDSPLHF. The DNA of the CDR3 is TGTGCCAGCAGTTACGGGAGGGATTCACCCCTCCACTTT.

This clone has only a few counts. The chain is built from TRBV18 and TRBJ2-1; TRBD1 matches at 9 bases. The V gene end was trimmed by 3 bases and the J gene end by 8 bases; junction bases not matched to a gene: 11. The CDR3 loop spans 16 amino acids. Germline-derived CDR1 and CDR2 are KGHSH and LQKENI. The chain's CDR3 is CASSPGRDRVSDEQFF. DNA for the CDR3: TGTGCCAGCTCACCTGGGAGGGACAGGGTGTCGGATGAGCAGTTCTTC.

The chain joins TRBV4-2 to TRBJ2-5; 8 bases align to TRBD2. V dropped 4 bases and J dropped 5; count of bases not matched to a gene: 15. Germline V lookup: CDR1 LGHNA, CDR2 YNFKEQ. The CDR3 extends over 17 amino acids. The CDR3 DNA follows: TGTGCCAGCAGCCCAACGGGGGGGCCAAATTCGTGGGAGACCCAGTACTTC. Amino acids: CASSPTGGPNSWETQYF.

V usage is TRBV5-1 and J usage is TRBJ2-5, with TRBD1 matching over 9 bases. The V gene end was trimmed by 4 bases and the J gene end by 5 bases; junction bases not matched to a gene: 6. CDR1 is SGHRS, CDR2 YFSETQ, per germline. The CDR3 covers 14 residues. The CDR3 DNA follows: TGCGCCAGCAGCCTACAGGGGGCGGAGGAGACCCAGTACTTC. Amino acids: CASSLQGAEETQYF.

This chain uses TRBV7-9 with TRBJ1-6; D may be TRBD1 (5 bases). The germline gives CDR1 SEHNR, CDR2 FQNEAQ (reference sequence). The CDR3 has 14 residues. Trimming stripped 4 bases from V and 5 bases from J, with 9 bases between. CDR3 nucleotide sequence: TGTGCCAGCAGCTCAACGGGGGATAATTCACCCCTCCACTTT. Its protein is CASSSTGDNSPLHF.

Here the CDR3 reads CASSPPWRGTSLSYGYTF. As DNA, the CDR3 is TGTGCCAGCTCACCCCCGTGGCGGGGGACCTCCTTAAGTTATGGCTACACCTTC. The rearrangement uses TRBV18 and TRBJ1-2, with a tentative D call TRBD1 (5 bases). The CDR3 has 18 residues. Trimming pared 3 bases from V and 5 bases from J, leaving 25 bases between. The germline gives CDR1 KGHSH, CDR2 LQKENI.

The chain links TRBV10-3 to TRBJ2-7, with TRBD1 matching over 9 bases. Trimming removed 8 bases from V and 8 bases from J; junction bases left unmatched: 7. Germline V lookup: CDR1 ENHRY, CDR2 SYGVKD. The CDR3 covers 12 residues. The DNA for the CDR3 is TGTGCCATCGCGGACAGGGGAAAACAGCAGTACTTC. It specifies CAIADRGKQQYF.